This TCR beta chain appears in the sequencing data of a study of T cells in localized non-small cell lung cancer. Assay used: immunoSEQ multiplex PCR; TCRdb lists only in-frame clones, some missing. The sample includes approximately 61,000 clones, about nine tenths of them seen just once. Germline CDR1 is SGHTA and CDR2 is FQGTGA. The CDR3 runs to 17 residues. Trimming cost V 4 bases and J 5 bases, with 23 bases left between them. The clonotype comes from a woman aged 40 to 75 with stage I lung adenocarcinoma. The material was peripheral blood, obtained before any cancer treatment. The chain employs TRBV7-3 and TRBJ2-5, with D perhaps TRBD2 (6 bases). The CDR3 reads CASSSLPGLQAPETQYF. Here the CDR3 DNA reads TGTGCCAGCAGCTCGCTCCCGGGACTCCAAGCACCGGAGACCCAGTACTTC.